Below, 15 T cell receptor beta chains from the same sample are listed, as sequenced in a study of blood T cell repertoires in COVID-19. Some clones are missing from TCRdb's copy, which holds only in-frame ones; the method was immunoSEQ multiplex PCR. The sample includes some 110,000 clones, 86% seen only once; the top ten take approximately 5.3%. Sequenced: peripheral blood. The receptors here all came from a human donor in a cohort sampled during active COVID-19.

The genes are TRBV11-2 and TRBJ2-1, with 8 bases lining up with TRBD2. The germline CDR1 and CDR2 sequences are SGHAT and FQNNGV. The CDR3 has 15 residues. J gave up 0 bases and V 7 bases, and 5 bases lay outside the gene matches. DNA of the CDR3: TGTGCCAGCATTGTCGGGACTAGCTCCTACAATGAGCAGTTCTTC. Protein product: CASIVGTSSYNEQFF.

V is TRBV7-8 and J is TRBJ2-7; 10 nucleotides agree with TRBD1. Germline V gives CDR1 SGHVS, CDR2 FQNEAQ. The CDR3 totals 14 residues. Unmatched junction bases numbered 6, after V lost 5 bases and J lost 5 bases. The CDR3 here is CASSTGQGRDEQYF. CDR3 in DNA: TGTGCCAGCAGCACGGGACAGGGGCGGGACGAGCAGTACTTC.

This clone occurred once. V gene TRBV4-2 combines with J gene TRBJ2-7, with 8 bases aligning to TRBD2. V lost 4 bases and J lost 5; bases outside the gene matches: 7. The CDR3 runs to 14 residues. The germline CDR1 and CDR2 sequences are LGHNA and YNFKEQ. CDR3 in amino acids: CASSLFGGADEQYF. CDR3 nucleotide sequence: TGTGCCAGCAGCCTATTCGGGGGGGCGGACGAGCAGTACTTC.

This rearrangement joins TRBV27 to TRBJ2-7, with 12 nucleotides matching TRBD2. Germline V gene sequence: CDR1 MNHEY, CDR2 SMNVEV (reference sequence). The CDR3 runs to 18 residues. With 3 bases clipped from V and 4 bases from J, the junction kept 13 bases outside the gene matches. This CDR3 reads CASSFQLRTSGIIYEQYF. The DNA of the CDR3 is TGTGCCAGCAGTTTCCAACTGAGGACTAGCGGGATCATATACGAGCAGTACTTC.

This rearrangement joins TRBV18 to TRBJ2-7; no definite D call. The CDR3 extends over 15 amino acids. Germline values: CDR1 KGHSH, CDR2 LQKENI. V was shortened by 0 bases and J by 4 bases, with 13 bases between the two germline ends. For the CDR3, the DNA is TGTGCCAGCTCACCACCGGTCAGGAATCGGTACGAGCAGTACTTC. This encodes CASSPPVRNRYEQYF.

This sequence joins TRBV30 and TRBJ1-2; perhaps TRBD1 as D (5 bases). V was cut by 4 bases and J by 7 bases, with 19 bases left in between. This CDR3 contains 14 residues. Germline values: CDR1 GTSNPN, CDR2 SVGIG (reference sequence). The CDR3 here is CAWTPSSGGGGYTF. The CDR3 nucleotides read TGTGCCTGGACCCCAAGTTCTGGGGGGGGTGGCTACACCTTC.

In nucleotides, the CDR3 is TGCGCCAGCAGCCTTACGGGAATTAGCACAGATACGCAGTATTTT. Translated, it gives CASSLTGISTDTQYF. The V gene is TRBV5-1, the J gene TRBJ2-3; D possibly corresponds to TRBD2 (5 bases). CDR1 is SGHRS and CDR2 is YFSETQ in the germline V gene. The V end lost 4 bases, the J end lost 0 bases, and 12 bases lay between the germline ends. The CDR3 covers 15 residues.

The rearrangement uses TRBV27 and TRBJ2-3, with TRBD2 matching over 10 bases. Germline CDR1 MNHEY, CDR2 SMNVEV (reference sequence). Unmatched junction bases numbered 6, after V lost 0 bases and J lost 0 bases. The CDR3 loop spans 18 amino acids. Here the CDR3 DNA reads TGTGCCAGCAGTTTATCGATAGCTAGCGGGGGTAGCACAGATACGCAGTATTTT. This sequence encodes CASSLSIASGGSTDTQYF.

This rearrangement joins TRBV5-1 to TRBJ2-1, with 13 bases lining up with TRBD2. This CDR3 contains 20 residues. J lost 3 bases, V lost 4 bases, and 16 bases had no gene match. Per the germline V gene, CDR1 is SGHRS and CDR2 is YFSETQ. The CDR3 region has the DNA TGCGCCAGCAGCCGCACCACACTAGCGGGAGGGCCGAGAGGCTACAATGAGCAGTTCTTC. Amino acids: CASSRTTLAGGPRGYNEQFF.

The J gene is TRBJ2-7, the V gene TRBV19, with D uncertain. Germline CDR1 is LNHDA and CDR2 is SQIVND (reference sequence). The CDR3 runs to 13 residues. Trimming left V 3 bases short and J 3 bases short, with 9 bases between. The CDR3 protein is CASSIDSGYEQYF. CDR3 in DNA: TGTGCCAGTAGTATCGATTCGGGCTACGAGCAGTACTTC.

The chain carries TRBV20-1 and TRBJ2-1; D is possibly TRBD2 (5 bases). CDR1 and CDR2 (germline): DFQATT, SNEGSKA (reference sequence). Trimming cost V 3 bases and J 4 bases, with 16 bases left between them. This CDR3 is 15 amino acids long. The CDR3 region has the DNA TGCAGTGCTAGTAATAGCGCCCGACCTTACAATGAGCAGTTCTTC. Its protein product is CSASNSARPYNEQFF.

The chain has TRBV28 and TRBJ2-3, with D possibly TRBD1 on 5 matching bases. CDR1 and CDR2 (germline): MDHEN, SYDVKM. With 4 bases removed from V and 6 bases from J, the gap between germline ends came to 11 bases. There are 13 residues in the CDR3. The CDR3 protein is CASSSRVLDTQYF. The CDR3 coding sequence is TGTGCCAGCAGTTCCAGGGTTTTGGATACGCAGTATTTT.

The V call is TRBV5-6, the J call TRBJ2-5; no clear D gene. Germline values: CDR1 SGHDT, CDR2 YYEEEE. Trimming took 1 base from V and 5 from J, leaving 9 bases between them. This CDR3 region has 13 residues. The CDR3 DNA reads as TGTGCCAGCAGCTTGTACCCCGGGGAGACCCAGTACTTC. Residues: CASSLYPGETQYF.

The chain couples TRBV6-5 to TRBJ2-1; TRBD2 matches at 10 bases. The V segment lost 2 bases and the J segment 6 bases; nucleotides outside the gene matches: 7. The CDR3 is made up of 16 amino acids. Germline V CDR1 and CDR2: MNHEY, SVGAGI. For the CDR3, the DNA is TGTGCCAGCAGTTACCACAGCGGGAGGGCCATCAATGAGCAGTTCTTC. Protein product: CASSYHSGRAINEQFF.

This chain uses TRBV7-2 with TRBJ1-1, with D maybe TRBD1 (6 bases). The CDR3 is made up of 14 amino acids. The germline V and J ends were trimmed by 6 bases and 0 bases, with 11 bases remaining between them. Germline loops: CDR1 SGHTA, CDR2 FQGNSA. CDR3 sequence: CASRGRGMNTEAFF. The CDR3 DNA reads as TGTGCCAGCAGGGGCAGGGGCATGAACACTGAAGCTTTCTTT.